These T cell receptor beta chains were read from a single sample in a study of T cells after yellow fever vaccination. One entry per CDR3 protein results from TCRdb running MiXCR on the 5' RACE reads. Of about 360,000 distinct CDR3 sequences listed, approximately 5.7% were seen once; the top ten hold approximately 16%. Sequences were derived from PBMCs, sampled 5 days after the yellow fever booster vaccination. The receptors shown here come from a man between 25 and 39 years old who received the YFV17D yellow fever vaccine. CDR3s include the opening cysteine and the closing phenylalanine or tryptophan. The D gene is left open where the match is weak. Clone size appears in some rows only: once, few, many, or a class for an expanded clone.

J gene | clone size | V gene | D gene | CDR3 DNA | CDR3 protein
TRBJ1-6 | NA | TRBV20-1 | TRBD1 | TGCAGTGCTAGACCACCGGGACAGGATAATTCACCCCTCCACTTT | CSARPPGQDNSPLHF
TRBJ2-5 | NA | TRBV5-4 | TRBD2 | TGTGCCAGCAGCCCCGGGTCGGTAGCGGGAGGTATAGAGACCCAGTACTTC | CASSPGSVAGGIETQYF
TRBJ2-5 | NA | TRBV5-1 | NA | TGCGCCAGCAGCTTGGGGAGCAAGACCCAGTACTTC | CASSLGSKTQYF
TRBJ2-1 | NA | TRBV12-3/TRBV12-4 | TRBD2 | TGTGCCAGCAGCGGACTAGCCCGCAATGAGCAGTTCTTC | CASSGLARNEQFF
TRBJ1-5 | few | TRBV6-1 | TRBD1 | TGTGCCAGCAGTGGCCGGGACAGGGGGGATCAGCCCCAGCATTTT | CASSGRDRGDQPQHF
TRBJ2-1 | many | TRBV7-9 | TRBD2 | TGTGCCAGCAGCTCATCCGGGACTAGCGGATACAATGAGCAGTTCTTC | CASSSSGTSGYNEQFF
TRBJ1-6 | NA | TRBV7-9 | NA | TGTGCCGGGGGGGCCTCCTATAATTCACCCCTCCACTTT | CAGGASYNSPLHF
TRBJ2-7 | NA | TRBV5-6 | NA | TGTGCCAGCAGCGTGACAGATTACGAGCAGTACTTC | CASSVTDYEQYF
TRBJ2-2 | many | TRBV5-6 | NA | TGTGCCAGCAGCGACGGGAACACCGGGGAGCTGTTTTTT | CASSDGNTGELFF
TRBJ1-1 | few | TRBV12-3/TRBV12-4 | NA | TGTGCCAGCAGCATCCAGCAGGGCCCCAGGGTCACTGAAGCTTTCTTT | CASSIQQGPRVTEAFF
TRBJ2-3 | few | TRBV20-1 | NA | TGCAGTGCTAGAGGGGGTGCGGGTGCCACAGATACGCAGTATTTT | CSARGGAGATDTQYF
TRBJ2-7 | NA | TRBV20-1 | TRBD2 | TGCAGTGCTGTCGACTCGGGACTAGCGGGCCACTACGAGCAGTACTTC | CSAVDSGLAGHYEQYF
TRBJ1-1 | NA | TRBV29-1 | NA | TGCAGCGTCGCGGTCTGGGGCACTGAAGCTTTCTTT | CSVAVWGTEAFF
TRBJ2-1 | many | TRBV18 | NA | TGTGCCAGCTCACCCGGCTCCGGTCATGAGCAGTTCTTC | CASSPGSGHEQFF
TRBJ1-5 | NA | TRBV7-2 | NA | TGTGCCAGCAGCTTACATCTGCCCGGCCCGGATCAGCCCCAGCATTTT | CASSLHLPGPDQPQHF
TRBJ2-7 | NA | TRBV20-1 | TRBD1 | TGCAGTGCTACCGGGACAGGGTTATACGAGCAGTACTTC | CSATGTGLYEQYF
TRBJ2-3 | few | TRBV20-1 | NA | TGCAGTGCTAGATCCTTGGGGCGCGGCACAGATACGCAGTATTTT | CSARSLGRGTDTQYF
TRBJ2-1 | NA | TRBV5-1 | TRBD2 | TGCGCCAGCAGGGGACTAGCGGATAATGAGCAGTTCTTC | CASRGLADNEQFF
TRBJ2-1 | few | TRBV6-2/TRBV6-3 | NA | TGTGCCAGCACCAAGGTCAGTGGGAGGGAGCAGTTCTTC | CASTKVSGREQFF
TRBJ2-1 | many | TRBV6-5 | NA | TGTGCCAGCAGTTGGCCCCCGCCCCGTGAGCAGTTCTTC | CASSWPPPREQFF
TRBJ2-7 | NA | TRBV20-1 | NA | TGCAGTGCTAGTTCTACCGGGACCTCCCCCGGCGAGCAGTACTTC | CSASSTGTSPGEQYF
TRBJ1-4 | many | TRBV12-3/TRBV12-4 | NA | TGTGCCAGCAGTTTAGCGCTTGTGCAGGGTGATGAAAAACTGTTTTTT | CASSLALVQGDEKLFF
TRBJ2-7 | NA | TRBV5-1 | TRBD1 | TGCGCCAGCAGCTCGGACAGGGCGAGCTACGAGCAGTACTTC | CASSSDRASYEQYF
TRBJ2-1 | many | TRBV7-9 | NA | TGTGCCAGCAGCTTAAAGGTTCGTTTAAGCAATGAGCAGTTCTTC | CASSLKVRLSNEQFF
TRBJ2-2 | few | TRBV5-1 | TRBD2 | TGCGCCAGCAGCAATTTAGCGGGCGCGAACACCGGGGAGCTGTTTTTT | CASSNLAGANTGELFF
TRBJ1-4 | few | TRBV4-3 | TRBD1 | TGCGCCAGCAGCCAAGAGGACAGGGATCGGGAAAAACTGTTTTTT | CASSQEDRDREKLFF
TRBJ2-1 | NA | TRBV12-3/TRBV12-4 | NA | TGTGCCAGCAGTTTAGGGGGGACCCTCAGACGCAATGAGCAGTTCTTC | CASSLGGTLRRNEQFF
TRBJ2-5 | many | TRBV6-5 | TRBD2 | TGTGCCAGCAGTTACATAGCGGGAGGGATAGAGACCCAGTACTTC | CASSYIAGGIETQYF
TRBJ2-5 | many | TRBV7-9 | NA | TGTGCCAGCAGCTTCCCAGGGCGGGGCCAAGAGACCCAGTACTTC | CASSFPGRGQETQYF
TRBJ2-3 | few | TRBV29-1 | NA | TGCAGCGTTGAGGGGCCAGCGACAGATACGCAGTATTTT | CSVEGPATDTQYF
TRBJ2-7 | few | TRBV18 | NA | TGTGCCAGCTCACCGAGATTCTCGACAGGTTACTCCTACGAGCAGTACTTC | CASSPRFSTGYSYEQYF
TRBJ2-3 | few | TRBV7-2 | TRBD1 | TGTGCCAGCAGGTCAACGACAGGGGGCACGCAGTATTTT | CASRSTTGGTQYF
TRBJ2-5 | many | TRBV18 | NA | TGCGCCAGCAGCCCGGAGGGAGAGACCCAGTACTTC | CASSPEGETQYF
TRBJ1-4 | NA | TRBV7-7 | NA | TGTGCCAGCAGCTTCAACAGGAACGAAAAACTGTTTTTT | CASSFNRNEKLFF
TRBJ2-7 | NA | TRBV11-2 | TRBD1 | TGTGCCAGCCGACAGGGTGGCTACGAGCAGTACTTC | CASRQGGYEQYF
TRBJ1-6 | many | TRBV30 | NA | TGTGCCTGGAGTGTAACAGGGATACGTTCACCCCTCCACTTT | CAWSVTGIRSPLHF
TRBJ2-1 | few | TRBV10-3 | NA | TGTGCCATCAGTGAGTCCGGGATGGTTAGCTCCTACAATGAGCAGTTCTTC | CAISESGMVSSYNEQFF
TRBJ2-7 | NA | TRBV12-3/TRBV12-4 | NA | TGTGCCAGCATCCCGGGTTCGACCTACGAGCAGTACTTC | CASIPGSTYEQYF
TRBJ2-7 | NA | TRBV6-2/TRBV6-3 | NA | TGTGCCAGCAGTCCCCTACGGGCAGCCAGTCGCGAGCAGTACTTC | CASSPLRAASREQYF
TRBJ2-2 | few | TRBV27 | NA | TGTGCCAGCAGTCCTAGCGTCGGGCTGGAGACCGGGGAGCTGTTTTTT | CASSPSVGLETGELFF
TRBJ2-7 | many | TRBV21-1 | NA | TGTGCCAGCACCCACGGGACAGGGCAAGACGAGCAGTACTTC | CASTHGTGQDEQYF
TRBJ2-2 | NA | TRBV19 | NA | TGTGCCAGTAGTATTCATCAGTTGGGCACCGGGGAGCTGTTTTTT | CASSIHQLGTGELFF
TRBJ2-2 | few | TRBV23-1 | NA | TGCGCCAGCGGATATTGGCGAGGCGGGGAGCTGTTTTTT | CASGYWRGGELFF
TRBJ1-2 | NA | TRBV6-5 | TRBD1 | TGTGCCAGCAGTTATTTCCTGGACAGGGGGCAAGGAAATGGCTACACCTTC | CASSYFLDRGQGNGYTF
TRBJ2-4 | many | TRBV29-1 | NA | TGCAGCGTTGAAGTGTCAGGGTTGGGATACTTC | CSVEVSGLGYF
TRBJ2-3 | many | TRBV7-2 | NA | TGTGCCAGCAGCCCACCGGGTGGTAGCACAGATACGCAGTATTTT | CASSPPGGSTDTQYF
TRBJ1-1 | few | TRBV11-2 | TRBD1 | TGTGCCAGCAGCTTAGATGTTACAGGGGGATGGAGGACTGAAGCTTTCTTT | CASSLDVTGGWRTEAFF
TRBJ2-7 | many | TRBV25-1 | NA | TGTGCCAGCAGTGCCGGGTTCGAGCAGTACTTC | CASSAGFEQYF
TRBJ2-2 | few | TRBV20-1 | TRBD1 | TGCAGTGCCCCGACAGGGGTGGTACCGAACACCGGGGAGCTGTTTTTT | CSAPTGVVPNTGELFF
TRBJ2-7 | NA | TRBV3-1 | NA | TGTGCCAGCTCCCAGCCTAGTTGGAGCTCCTACGAGCAGTACTTC | CASSQPSWSSYEQYF
TRBJ2-1 | few | TRBV7-9 | TRBD1 | TGTGCCATCTCGCGAGGGACAGGGAGTTACAATGAGCAGTTCTTC | CAISRGTGSYNEQFF
TRBJ2-3 | few | TRBV23-1 | NA | TGCGCCAGCAGTCATGGGGGGAAGAGGGGCACAGATACGCAGTATTTT | CASSHGGKRGTDTQYF
TRBJ1-2 | NA | TRBV30 | NA | TGTGCTATAGGAACCAGGGACTCGACTTCGACCTACACCTTC | CAIGTRDSTSTYTF
TRBJ2-1 | many | TRBV9 | NA | TGTGCCAGCAGCGCGAGCGGGCCGAGCTCCTACAATGAGCAGTTCTTC | CASSASGPSSYNEQFF
TRBJ1-2 | few | TRBV7-2 | NA | TGTGCCAGCAGCTTATTGGGGGCTGACTATGGCTACACCTTC | CASSLLGADYGYTF
TRBJ2-2 | few | TRBV19 | TRBD2 | TGTGCCAGTGGGCCGGTTGGGGAGGGCGCCGGGGAGCTGTTTTTT | CASGPVGEGAGELFF
TRBJ2-1 | many | TRBV7-3 | NA | TGTGCCAGCAGCTTAATAGGTTCTAGCCTCTCCTACAATGAGCAGTTCTTC | CASSLIGSSLSYNEQFF